These T cell receptor beta chains were read from a single sample in a study of breast tumors, draining lymph nodes, adjacent tissues. Each CDR3 protein gets one entry after TCRdb re-called the multiplex PCR reads with MiXCR. The sample includes over 150,000 distinct CDR3 sequences, roughly a third of them seen just once. The sample taken for sequencing was axillary lymph node tissue. The receptors stem from a female donor with breast cancer. Some clones in this sample may be carry-over from other donors' samples. The CDR3 runs from the conserved cysteine through the conserved F or W. The order of the fields is clone size, J gene, V gene, D gene, CDR3 length, CDR3 DNA, CDR3 protein. A D gene is named only where the DNA matches it firmly. Rows may omit the clone size; those that give it use once, few, many or a size class.

many | TRBJ1-2 | TRBV7-9 | - | 13 | TGTGCCAGCAGCCTCCAGGGGATTTTAGGCTACACCTTC | CASSLQGILGYTF
- | TRBJ2-3 | TRBV5-1 | TRBD2 | 16 | TGCGCCAGCAGCGGACGGGGGGGGGCTAGCACAGATACGCAGTATTTT | CASSGRGGASTDTQYF
many | TRBJ1-6 | TRBV25-1 | - | 14 | TGTGCCATTAAAGGAGGGGAAAGGAATTCACCCCTCCACTTT | CAIKGGERNSPLHF
many | TRBJ1-2 | TRBV11-3 | - | 15 | TGTGCCAGCAGCACCGAGGGCCCCACTCCCTATGGCTACACCTTC | CASSTEGPTPYGYTF
- | TRBJ2-4 | TRBV4-1 | TRBD1 | 15 | TGCGCCAGCAGGAGGGGGCTTAAGGCCAAAAACATTCAGTACTTC | CASRRGLKAKNIQYF
few | TRBJ2-5 | TRBV5-6 | - | 15 | TGTGCCAGCAGCTTTGCCCTAGCCAGTGAAGAGACCCAGTACTTC | CASSFALASEETQYF
- | TRBJ2-7 | TRBV6-6 | TRBD1 | 14 | TGTGCCAGCAGTCGGGGGACAGGAAACTACGAGCAGTACTTC | CASSRGTGNYEQYF
many | TRBJ1-6 | TRBV18 | - | 13 | TGTGCCAGCTCACCAGGGGGAAGATCACCCCTCCACTTT | CASSPGGRSPLHF
many | TRBJ2-7 | TRBV20-1 | TRBD2 | 13 | TGCAGTGCTAGTAGCGGGAGTCCCAGCGAGCAGTACTTC | CSASSGSPSEQYF
many | TRBJ2-2 | TRBV12-5 | TRBD2 | 15 | TGTGCCGGGACTAGCGGGGGGGTGGACACCGGGGAGCTGTTTTTT | CAGTSGGVDTGELFF
few | TRBJ1-5 | TRBV27 | - | 14 | TGTGCCAGCAGTTTCGGGGCAATCAATCAGCCCCAGCATTTT | CASSFGAINQPQHF
- | TRBJ1-2 | TRBV24-1 | - | 13 | TGTGCCTCCAGTGATTTGCAGGGCTATGGCTACGCCTTC | CASSDLQGYGYAF
many | TRBJ2-1 | TRBV20-1 | TRBD2 | 16 | TGCAGTGCTAGTGATAGCGGGAGAGGAGTAAGGAATGAGCAGTTCTTC | CSASDSGRGVRNEQFF
many | TRBJ1-2 | TRBV6-5 | TRBD1 | 14 | TGTGCCAGCAGACCCCAGGGGGCGGACTATGGCTACACCTTC | CASRPQGADYGYTF
many | TRBJ2-2 | TRBV7-9 | TRBD1 | 13 | TGTGCCAGCAGCTGGACAGGGCCCGGGGAGCTGTTTTTT | CASSWTGPGELFF
many | TRBJ2-1 | TRBV6-5 | TRBD1 | 12 | TGTGCCAGCGGGACAGGTTACAATGAGCAGTTCTTC | CASGTGYNEQFF
few | TRBJ2-1 | TRBV18 | TRBD1 | 18 | TGTGCCAGCTCACCGTATATGGGACAGGGGGCTACTAAGAATGAGCAGTTCTTC | CASSPYMGQGATKNEQFF
many | TRBJ2-6 | TRBV7-9 | TRBD2 | 20 | TGTGCCAGCAGCCCCGGACTAGCGGGGGGCGGCCGCTCTGGGGCCAACGTCCTGACTTTC | CASSPGLAGGGRSGANVLTF
medium-sized | TRBJ2-2 | TRBV9 | TRBD2 | 17 | TGTGCCAGCAGCGAAGGGACTAGCATGATCAGCACCGGGGAGCTGTTTTTT | CASSEGTSMISTGELFF
- | TRBJ1-4 | TRBV2 | - | 16 | TGTGCCAGCAGTGAATTGGGACAAAAGAGTAATGAAAAACTGTTTTTT | CASSELGQKSNEKLFF
many | TRBJ2-2 | TRBV5-5 | - | 16 | TGTGCCAGCAGCTCCCGGGCGGGACCAGCCACCGGGGAGCTGTTTTTT | CASSSRAGPATGELFF
many | TRBJ1-2 | TRBV29-1 | - | 14 | TGCAGCGTTGAAGTCCCGGGACGCAACTATGGCTACACCTTC | CSVEVPGRNYGYTF
- | TRBJ2-7 | TRBV6-5 | TRBD1 | 14 | TGTGCCAGCAGTTACGCCGGGACAGGGGACGAGCAGTACTTC | CASSYAGTGDEQYF
- | TRBJ2-7 | TRBV27 | TRBD1 | 15 | TGTGCCAGCTCCCCAGACAGGGAGAAATCCTACGAGCAGTACTTC | CASSPDREKSYEQYF
- | TRBJ1-3 | TRBV4-1 | TRBD1 | 17 | TGCGCCAGCAGCCAAAAAACCGGACAGGGTGGAGGAAACACCATATATTTT | CASSQKTGQGGGNTIYF
many | TRBJ1-6 | TRBV18 | - | 15 | TGTGCCAGCTCACCACCGGCAGGGATTGATTCACCCCTCCACTTT | CASSPPAGIDSPLHF
- | TRBJ2-3 | TRBV7-9 | - | 16 | TGTGCCAGCAGCAGTGGACTAAACCCCCGCTCAGATACGCAGTATTTT | CASSSGLNPRSDTQYF
many | TRBJ2-7 | TRBV20-1 | TRBD1 | 14 | TGCAGTGCTCTCCCAGGGGGCACCCCCTACGAGCAGTACTTC | CSALPGGTPYEQYF
many | TRBJ2-1 | TRBV12-3/TRBV12-4 | TRBD2 | 17 | TGTGCCAGCAGTTTAGCGCGAACTAGCGGGCTGAACAATGAGCAGTTCTTC | CASSLARTSGLNNEQFF
- | TRBJ1-6 | TRBV6-1 | TRBD1 | 18 | TGTGCCAGCAGTGTACCCGGGACAGGATTCTCCTATAATTCACCCCTCCACTTT | CASSVPGTGFSYNSPLHF
few | TRBJ1-1 | TRBV30 | - | 14 | TGTGCCTGGAGATTTGGACGCTTGAACACTGAAGCTTTCTTT | CAWRFGRLNTEAFF
many | TRBJ2-7 | TRBV5-5 | - | 13 | TGTGCCAGCAGCTTGGCCCTTGGGTACGAGCAGTACTTC | CASSLALGYEQYF
- | TRBJ1-5 | TRBV2 | TRBD1 | 16 | TGTGCCAGCAGTCCCGGGACAGGACCCTACGAGCAGCCCCAGCATTTT | CASSPGTGPYEQPQHF
many | TRBJ2-1 | TRBV5-8 | TRBD2 | 18 | TGTGCCAGCACCAAAACCGGGACTAGCGGGTACTCCTACAATGAGCAGTTCTTC | CASTKTGTSGYSYNEQFF
many | TRBJ2-3 | TRBV29-1 | TRBD1 | 19 | TGCAGCGTTGATGGGGAAATCCACTTTGCAGGGGGAGGCACAGATACGCAGTATTTT | CSVDGEIHFAGGGTDTQYF
many | TRBJ2-1 | TRBV12-3/TRBV12-4 | - | 13 | TGTGCCAGCAGTCCGAGACTCTACAATGAGCAGTTCTTC | CASSPRLYNEQFF
many | TRBJ2-6 | TRBV6-1 | - | 15 | TGTGCCAGCAGACAGATTTTCTCTGGGGCCAACGTCCTGACTTTC | CASRQIFSGANVLTF
many | TRBJ1-2 | TRBV4-2 | - | 13 | TGTGCCAGCAGCACCCCCGACGGCTATGGCTACACCTTC | CASSTPDGYGYTF
- | TRBJ2-2 | TRBV20-1 | - | 17 | TGCAGTGCTAGAAACGTCAGAGGCAGGGCCAACACCGAGGAGCTGTTTTTT | CSARNVRGRANTEELFF
many | TRBJ2-7 | TRBV5-6 | - | 12 | TGTGCCAGCAGCGTAGCTACCTACGAGCAGTACTTC | CASSVATYEQYF
many | TRBJ2-5 | TRBV10-1 | - | 15 | TGCGCCAGCAGTGAAGCGGGGCAGGGGAAAGAGACCCAGTACTTC | CASSEAGQGKETQYF
few | TRBJ2-1 | TRBV9 | TRBD2 | 18 | TGTGCCAGCTCTCTAGGTCTAGCGGGAGAAACTTCCTACAATGAGCAGTTCTTC | CASSLGLAGETSYNEQFF
many | TRBJ2-7 | TRBV15 | TRBD1 | 18 | TGTGCCACCAGCAGAGGGCTTACACAACAGGGGGCTAGAAACGAGCAGTACTTC | CATSRGLTQQGARNEQYF
many | TRBJ2-1 | TRBV20-1 | - | 15 | TGCAGTGCTAGTCCGGGGGCTGGTTCCTACAATGAGCAGTTCTTC | CSASPGAGSYNEQFF
- | TRBJ1-3 | TRBV20-1 | - | 17 | TGCAGTGCTAGGGTCCTTGGGAGGCTGTGCTCTGGAAACACCATATATTTT | CSARVLGRLCSGNTIYF